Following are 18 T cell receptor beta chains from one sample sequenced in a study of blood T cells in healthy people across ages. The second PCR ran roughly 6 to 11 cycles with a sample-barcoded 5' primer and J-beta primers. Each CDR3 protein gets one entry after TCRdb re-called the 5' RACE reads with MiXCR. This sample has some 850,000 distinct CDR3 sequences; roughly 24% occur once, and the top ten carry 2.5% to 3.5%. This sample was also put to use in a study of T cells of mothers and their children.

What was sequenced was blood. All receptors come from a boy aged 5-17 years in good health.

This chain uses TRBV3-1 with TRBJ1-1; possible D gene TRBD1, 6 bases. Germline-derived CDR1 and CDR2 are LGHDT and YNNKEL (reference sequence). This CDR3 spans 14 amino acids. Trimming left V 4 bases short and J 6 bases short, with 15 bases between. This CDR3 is CASSRQGGASEAFF. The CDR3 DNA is TGTGCCAGCAGCCGACAAGGGGGAGCTTCTGAAGCTTTCTTT.

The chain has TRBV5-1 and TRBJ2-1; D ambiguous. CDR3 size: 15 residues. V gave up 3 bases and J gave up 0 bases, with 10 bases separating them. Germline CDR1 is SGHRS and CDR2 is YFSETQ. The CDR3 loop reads CASSSRPSSYNEQFF. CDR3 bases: TGCGCCAGCAGCTCGAGACCAAGCTCCTACAATGAGCAGTTCTTC. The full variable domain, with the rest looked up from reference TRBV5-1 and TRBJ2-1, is KAGVTQTPRYLIKTRGQQVTLSCSPISGHRSVSWYQQTPGQGLQFLFEYFSETQRNKGNFPGRFSGRQFSNSRSEMNVSTLELGDSALYLCASSSRPSSYNEQFFGPGTRLTVL.

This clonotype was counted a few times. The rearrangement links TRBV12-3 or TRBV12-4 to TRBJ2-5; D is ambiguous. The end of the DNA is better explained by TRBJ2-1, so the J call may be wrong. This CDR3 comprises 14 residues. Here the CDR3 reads CASSPLRRGNEQFF. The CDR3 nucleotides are TGTGCCAGCAGTCCCCTGAGGCGCGGCAATGAGCAGTTCTTC.

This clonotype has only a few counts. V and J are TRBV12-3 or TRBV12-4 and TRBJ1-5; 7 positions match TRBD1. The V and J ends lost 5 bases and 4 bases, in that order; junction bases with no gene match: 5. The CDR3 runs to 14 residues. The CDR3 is CASSDYRGNQPQHF. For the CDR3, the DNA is TGTGCCAGCAGTGACTACAGGGGAAATCAGCCCCAGCATTTT.

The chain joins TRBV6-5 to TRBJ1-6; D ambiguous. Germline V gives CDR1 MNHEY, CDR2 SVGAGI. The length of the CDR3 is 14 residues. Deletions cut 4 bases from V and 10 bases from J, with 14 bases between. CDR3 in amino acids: CASSLSEGFSPLHF. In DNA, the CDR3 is TGTGCCAGCAGTTTAAGCGAGGGTTTCTCACCCCTCCACTTT.

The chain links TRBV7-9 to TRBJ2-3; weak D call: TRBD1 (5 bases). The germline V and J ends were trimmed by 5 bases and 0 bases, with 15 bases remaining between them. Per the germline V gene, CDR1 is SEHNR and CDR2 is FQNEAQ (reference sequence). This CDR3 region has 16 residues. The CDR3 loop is CASSGVTASSTDTQYF. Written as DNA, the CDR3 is TGTGCCAGCAGCGGCGTGACAGCGTCTAGCACAGATACGCAGTATTTT.

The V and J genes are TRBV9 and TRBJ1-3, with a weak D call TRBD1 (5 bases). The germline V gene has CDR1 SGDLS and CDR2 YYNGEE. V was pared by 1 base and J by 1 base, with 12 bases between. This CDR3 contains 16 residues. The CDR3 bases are TGTGCCAGCAGCGTACAAGGGGCAGTGTCTGGAAACACCATATATTTT. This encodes CASSVQGAVSGNTIYF.

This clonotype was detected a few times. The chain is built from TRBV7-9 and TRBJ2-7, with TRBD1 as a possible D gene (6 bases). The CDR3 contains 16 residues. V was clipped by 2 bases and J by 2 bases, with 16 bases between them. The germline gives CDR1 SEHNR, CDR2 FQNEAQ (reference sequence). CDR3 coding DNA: TGTGCCAGCAGCTTATTTACAGGGACCCTAACCTACGAGCAGTACTTC. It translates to CASSLFTGTLTYEQYF.

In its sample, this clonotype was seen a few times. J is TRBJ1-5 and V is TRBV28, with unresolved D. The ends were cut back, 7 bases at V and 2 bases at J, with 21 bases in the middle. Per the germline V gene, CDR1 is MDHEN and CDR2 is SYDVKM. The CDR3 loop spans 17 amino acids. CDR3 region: CASTREALSFGNQPQHF. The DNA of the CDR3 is TGTGCCAGCACCCGGGAGGCGCTTAGTTTCGGCAATCAGCCCCAGCATTTT.

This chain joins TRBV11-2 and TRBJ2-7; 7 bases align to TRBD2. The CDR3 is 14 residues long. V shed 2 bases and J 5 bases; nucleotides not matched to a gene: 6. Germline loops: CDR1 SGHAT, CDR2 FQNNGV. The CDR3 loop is CASSLLGAGNEQYF. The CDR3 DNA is TGTGCCAGCAGCTTACTTGGAGCGGGAAACGAGCAGTACTTC.

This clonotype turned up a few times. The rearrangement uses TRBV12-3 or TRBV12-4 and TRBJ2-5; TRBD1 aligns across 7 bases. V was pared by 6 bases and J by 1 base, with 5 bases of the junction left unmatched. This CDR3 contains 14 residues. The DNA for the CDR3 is TGTGCCAGCAGCGATAACAGGGGCCAAGAGACCCAGTACTTC. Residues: CASSDNRGQETQYF.

This chain's CDR3 is CASSQGALIYEQYF. The CDR3 coding sequence is TGTGCCAGCAGCCAGGGGGCCTTGATCTACGAGCAGTACTTC. The chain links TRBV3-1 to TRBJ2-7; TRBD1 might be the D (6 bases). The CDR3 loop spans 14 amino acids. Between the trimmed V and J ends, which lost 3 bases and 3 bases, there was a span of 12 bases. Germline V gene sequence: CDR1 LGHDT, CDR2 YNNKEL (reference sequence).

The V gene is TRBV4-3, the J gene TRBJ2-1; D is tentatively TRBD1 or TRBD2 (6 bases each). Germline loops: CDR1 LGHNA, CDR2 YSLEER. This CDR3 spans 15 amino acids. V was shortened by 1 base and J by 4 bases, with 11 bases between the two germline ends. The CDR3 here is CASSQGGAPYNEQFF. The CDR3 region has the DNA TGCGCCAGCAGCCAAGGGGGGGCGCCTTACAATGAGCAGTTCTTC.

The CDR3 bases are TGTGCCAGCTCAGGGCAGGGGGCCACCTATGTTCCCCGAGGCTACACCTTC. This translates into CASSGQGATYVPRGYTF. This chain joins TRBV18 and TRBJ1-2; 8 positions agree with TRBD1. The CDR3 covers 17 residues. The V segment lost 5 bases and the J segment 8 bases; nucleotides outside the gene matches: 19. In germline, CDR1 is KGHSH, CDR2 LQKENI.

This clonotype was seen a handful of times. CDR3 amino acids: CASSESRRGTQYF. Written as DNA, the CDR3 is TGCGCCAGCAGTGAGTCGAGGCGGGGGACCCAGTACTTC. V gene TRBV10-2 combines with J gene TRBJ2-5, with a tentative D call TRBD2 (6 bases). From germline, CDR1 is WSHSY and CDR2 SAAADI. CDR3 size: 13 residues. The V end was cut by 0 bases, the J end by 7 bases, with 9 bases between.

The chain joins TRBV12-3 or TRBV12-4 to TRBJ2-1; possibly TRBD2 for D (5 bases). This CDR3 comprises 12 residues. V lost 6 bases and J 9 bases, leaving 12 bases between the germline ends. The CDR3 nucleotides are TGTGCCAGCAGGCCCGGTGGGAGTGAGCAGTTCTTC. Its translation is CASRPGGSEQFF.

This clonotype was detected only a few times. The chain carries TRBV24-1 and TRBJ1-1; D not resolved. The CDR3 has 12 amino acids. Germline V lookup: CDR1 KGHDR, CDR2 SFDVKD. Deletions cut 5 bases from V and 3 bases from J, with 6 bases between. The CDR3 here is CATSGWDTEAFF. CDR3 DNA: TGTGCCACCAGTGGCTGGGACACTGAAGCTTTCTTT.

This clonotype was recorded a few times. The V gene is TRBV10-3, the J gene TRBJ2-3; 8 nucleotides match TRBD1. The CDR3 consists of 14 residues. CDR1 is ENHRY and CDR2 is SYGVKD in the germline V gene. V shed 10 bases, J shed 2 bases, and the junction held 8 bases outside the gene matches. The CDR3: CATLDRDFTDTQYF. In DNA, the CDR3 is TGTGCCACACTGGACAGGGATTTCACAGATACGCAGTATTTT.